This T cell receptor (beta chain) was recovered during a study of T cell repertoires in ileal Crohn's disease. The data were produced by immunoSEQ multiplex PCR, yet TCRdb's version contains in-frame clones alone and is incomplete. The sample yields about 6,000 clones, about 85% seen once. This CDR3 is 14 amino acids long. Germline V gene lookup returns CDR1 MNHNY and CDR2 SVGAGI (reference sequence). V was trimmed by 8 bases and J by 2 bases, leaving 13 bases between them. A word on this clone: What it recognizes is unknown.

Study outcomes and limitations: Mucosal expansions were suggested to be mainly CD8 T cells.

The chain is built from TRBV6-6 and TRBJ1-3; unclear D gene. This clonotype originated in an adult with Crohn's disease. Material for sequencing was ileal tissue. For the CDR3, the DNA is TGTGCCAGCCTTCCGGAGAGGGCTGGAAACACCATATATTTT. The encoded protein is CASLPERAGNTIYF.